These 5 T cell receptor beta chains were sequenced from one sample in a study of blood T cell repertoires in COVID-19. This table comes from immunoSEQ multiplex PCR, and its TCRdb copy is limited to in-frame clones, with some not included. The table has around 280,000 clones, 75% to 90% seen once; the top ten hold roughly 2%. The sequenced sample was peripheral blood. These receptors were taken from a woman aged 45-59 years who had recovered from COVID-19.

This clone was detected only a few times. V is TRBV7-9 and J is TRBJ2-1; a possible D gene is TRBD2 (5 bases). The CDR3 sequence is 14 residues long. Germline lookup yields CDR1 SEHNR and CDR2 FQNEAQ (reference sequence). Trimming stripped 8 bases from V and 9 bases from J, with 20 bases between. The CDR3 here is CASPGVSGSSEQFF. CDR3 nucleotide sequence: TGTGCCAGCCCAGGAGTCTCGGGGTCTAGTGAGCAGTTCTTC. The full variable domain, its missing parts supplied by reference TRBV7-9 and TRBJ2-1, is DTGVSQNPRHKITKRGQNVTFRCDPISEHNRLYWYRQTLGQGPEFLTYFQNEAQLEKSRLLSDRFSAERPKGSFSTLEIQRTEQGDSAMYLCASPGVSGSSEQFFGPGTRLTVL.

The chain combines TRBV19 with TRBJ2-1; 13 bases match TRBD2. Germline V gene lookup returns CDR1 LNHDA and CDR2 SQIVND (reference sequence). CDR3 length: 19 amino acids. V was clipped by 2 bases and J by 4 bases; unmatched bases: 11. Written as DNA, the CDR3 is TGTGCCAGTAGTATAACCCTTAGGACTAGCGGGAGAGGTTACAATGAGCAGTTCTTC. Translating it yields CASSITLRTSGRGYNEQFF.

The chain employs TRBV20-1 and TRBJ2-7; D gene unclear. The CDR3 loop spans 11 amino acids. CDR1 is DFQATT and CDR2 is SNEGSKA in the germline V gene (reference sequence). Trimming removed 5 bases at V and 2 bases at J, with 7 bases between. CDR3 bases: TGCAGTGCTCTACTTACCTACGAGCAGTACTTC. It translates to CSALLTYEQYF.

This rearrangement joins TRBV10-1 to TRBJ2-3; 10 nucleotides align to TRBD1. This CDR3 comprises 14 residues. The V segment lost 7 bases and the J segment 4 bases; nucleotides outside the gene matches: 5. CDR1 WNHNN and CDR2 SYGVQD come from the germline V gene (reference sequence). This CDR3 reads CASTGTGVADTQYF. CDR3 DNA: TGCGCCAGCACTGGGACAGGGGTTGCAGATACGCAGTATTTT.

V and J are TRBV5-4 and TRBJ2-7; D possibly corresponds to TRBD2 (5 bases). The CDR3 sequence is 14 residues long. From germline, CDR1 is SGHNT and CDR2 YYREEE (reference sequence). V lost 4 bases and J 5 bases, leaving 16 bases between the germline ends. CDR3 in DNA: TGTGCCAGCAGCCCCGGGAACGCGATGGACGAGCAGTACTTC. This translates into CASSPGNAMDEQYF. Using reference TRBV5-4 and TRBJ2-7 for the parts outside the CDR3, the full variable domain is ETGVTQSPTHLIKTRGQQVTLRCSSQSGHNTVSWYQQALGQGPQFIFQYYREEENGRGNFPPRFSGLQFPNYSSELNVNALELDDSALYLCASSPGNAMDEQYFGPGTRLTVT.